The present T cell receptor (beta chain) was sequenced within a study of T cell responses to AZD1222 COVID-19 vaccine. V was cut by 3 bases and J by 8 bases, with 20 bases left in between. The germline gives CDR1 SGHRS, CDR2 YFSETQ. The CDR3 runs to 15 residues. Sequencing was performed with immunoSEQ multiplex PCR; in TCRdb, only in-frame clones are kept and a portion is missing. This table holds 150,000 to 200,000 clones, around 90% found once. Both about-4-week and about-12-week second-dose recipients were combined. As concerns this clone: Its target is not known.

Findings and caveats of the study: Repertoire collection took place solely once the T cell response had peaked. There were mostly white British donors and more females than males, and clonal diversity was possibly underestimated. Seropositive at baseline were only a handful of AZD1222 recipients.

The sequence was collected from an adult who received the AZD1222 COVID-19 vaccine. The source material was peripheral blood, sampled 28 days after the second AZD1222 dose. The rearrangement uses TRBV5-1 and TRBJ1-2, with a tentative D call TRBD1 (6 bases). The CDR3 DNA is TGCGCCAGCAGCTCACTGCCAGGGACAAGTTTAGGCTACACCTTC. This codes for CASSSLPGTSLGYTF.